This TCR beta chain was sequenced for a study of CD8 T cells in ankylosing spondylitis. Regarding the study as a whole: Within matched ankylosing spondylitis synovial fluid, disease-linked clones were reportedly significantly enriched. Clones linked to disease, bearing a CD8+ phenotype, were relatively rare in peripheral blood.

The CDR3 is 14 residues long. Germline V lookup: CDR1 SGHTA, CDR2 FQGTGA. TCRdb reprocessed the 5' RACE reads via MiXCR and lists one record per CDR3 protein. The repertoire holds about 360,000 distinct CDR3 sequences, with approximately 22% as singletons. In regard to this clonotype: No antigen is known for it. At one boundary the junction diverges from the germline segment, which might be a read error.

The sample comprised blood, either unsorted or a sorted T cell fraction (not recorded which). This TCR came from a male donor with ankylosing spondylitis or in good health (not recorded which). The chain couples TRBV7-3 to TRBJ2-1; 8 bases fit TRBD1. The CDR3 DNA reads as TGTGCCAGCAGCATAACGACAGGGGAGCATGAGCAGTTCTTC. It is translated as CASSITTGEHEQFF.